These 18 T cell receptor beta chains were all obtained from the same sample, sequenced in a study of CD8 T cells in ankylosing spondylitis. General study results and limits: A TCR beta motif made of 7 to 9 highly homologous variants seemed typical of ankylosing spondylitis blood.

For these TCRs, the target antigens are not known. TCRdb re-called the 5' RACE reads with MiXCR, one entry per CDR3 protein. In the table there are approximately 440,000 distinct CDR3 sequences, about 15% of which are singletons. The sample taken for sequencing was blood, either unsorted or a sorted T cell fraction (not recorded which). These receptors were collected from a male donor with ankylosing spondylitis.

This clonotype has more than one count but fewer than ten. This chain links TRBV2 with TRBJ2-7; 13 nucleotides agree with TRBD2. Germline V gene lookup returns CDR1 SNHLY and CDR2 FYNNEI. V dropped 5 bases and J dropped 4; count of bases not matched to a gene: 5. This CDR3 has 15 residues. The CDR3 spells CASSRTSGGMYEQYF. CDR3 sequence (DNA): TGTGCCAGCAGTCGGACTAGCGGGGGCATGTACGAGCAGTACTTC. The variable domain in full, with the rest retrieved from reference TRBV2 and TRBJ2-7, is EPEVTQTPSHQVTQMGQEVILRCVPISNHLYFYWYRQILGQKVEFLVSFYNNEISEKSEIFDDQFSVERPDGSNFTLKIRSTKLEDSAMYFCASSRTSGGMYEQYFGPGTRLTVT.

This clonotype was counted only a few times. The gene calls are TRBV5-1 and TRBJ1-6, with D possibly being TRBD1 (5 bases). CDR1 and CDR2 from the germline V gene are SGHRS and YFSETQ. V was trimmed by 4 bases and J by 1 base, leaving 15 bases between them. This CDR3 is built from 17 residues. The DNA of the CDR3 is TGCGCCAGCAGCCCAGGAGGGGCAGGGTCCTATAATTCACCCCTCCACTTT. Encoded protein: CASSPGGAGSYNSPLHF.

V gene TRBV5-4 combines with J gene TRBJ1-1, with D tentatively TRBD1 (5 bases). The ends were cut back, 2 bases at V and 1 base at J, with 15 bases in the middle. This CDR3 is 16 amino acids long. The germline gives CDR1 SGHNT, CDR2 YYREEE (reference sequence). The CDR3 loop is CASSLPGRGKNTEAFF. The DNA for the CDR3 is TGTGCCAGCAGCTTACCGGGACGGGGGAAGAACACTGAAGCTTTCTTT.

This clonotype has just a few counts. The V call is TRBV4-1, the J call TRBJ1-1, with TRBD1 identical over 7 bases. Germline-derived CDR1 and CDR2 are MGHRA and YSYEKL. This CDR3 region has 17 residues. With V trimmed by 2 bases and J by 4 bases, 13 bases remained unmatched. In nucleotides, the CDR3 is TGCGCCAGCAGCCAAAGACAGGGATCCGCAATAAGCACTGAAGCTTTCTTT. Translated, it gives CASSQRQGSAISTEAFF.

This clonotype showed up just a few times. The rearrangement joins TRBV29-1 to TRBJ1-1, with D possibly being TRBD1 (6 bases). CDR1 and CDR2 (germline): SQVTM, ANQGSEA. V was clipped by 3 bases and J by 1 base, with 12 bases between them. This CDR3 is built from 14 residues. The DNA for the CDR3 is TGCAGCGTTGACCCAATACAGGGGAACACTGAAGCTTTCTTT. Translated, it gives CSVDPIQGNTEAFF.

This clonotype showed up just a few times. The V and J genes are TRBV12-5 and TRBJ2-7; D unclear. CDR3 length: 12 amino acids. Trimming cost V 6 bases and J 7 bases, with 13 bases left between them. CDR1 and CDR2 (germline): LGHNT, FRNRAP. The CDR3 DNA reads as TGTGCTAGTGGCTTACGTTCCTGGGAGCAGTACTTC. Residues: CASGLRSWEQYF.

This clonotype has at least ten counts. In DNA, the CDR3 is TGTGCCAGCAGCTTCTCCTCCTACAGGGAAGAGACCCAGTACTTC. Translation: CASSFSSYREETQYF. The rearrangement joins TRBV11-2 to TRBJ2-5; TRBD1 is a possible D gene (6 bases). Germline CDR1 reads SGHAT; CDR2 reads FQNNGV. With 3 bases removed from V and 3 bases from J, the gap between germline ends came to 14 bases. This CDR3 is 15 amino acids long.

The rearrangement uses TRBV7-9 and TRBJ2-3; D unresolved. The CDR3 has 14 residues. Germline V gives CDR1 SEHNR, CDR2 FQNEAQ (reference sequence). Trimming stripped 3 bases from V and 6 bases from J, with 13 bases between. The CDR3, as DNA: TGTGCCAGCAGCTTTCGAGAACATCGGGATACGCAGTATTTT. Translated: CASSFREHRDTQYF.

The chain recombines TRBV4-1 with TRBJ1-5; D possibly corresponds to TRBD1 (5 bases). The V gene lost 0 bases and the J gene lost 6 bases, with 12 bases spanning the gap. CDR3 length equals 15 residues. Germline CDR1 is MGHRA and CDR2 is YSYEKL. CDR3: CASSQDSGRIQPQHF. CDR3 DNA sequence: TGCGCCAGCAGCCAAGACTCAGGGAGGATTCAGCCCCAGCATTTT.

The V and J genes are TRBV7-2 and TRBJ1-5; D gene uncertain. Germline CDR1 is SGHTA and CDR2 is FQGNSA. The CDR3 loop spans 13 amino acids. Trimming pared 5 bases from V and 5 bases from J, leaving 10 bases between. The CDR3 nucleotides read TGTGCCAGCAGCCCAAGCAGTTATCAGCCCCAGCATTTT. Its protein is CASSPSSYQPQHF. Based on the CDR3 plus reference TRBV7-2 and TRBJ1-5, the full variable domain is GAGVSQSPSNKVTEKGKDVELRCDPISGHTALYWYRQSLGQGLEFLIYFQGNSAPDKSGLPSDRFSAERTGGSVSTLTIQRTQQEDSAVYLCASSPSSYQPQHFGDGTRLSIL.

The gene calls are TRBV7-3 and TRBJ2-1, with 10 bases identical to TRBD2. The germline V gene encodes CDR1 SGHTA and CDR2 FQGTGA. The ends lost 3 bases at V and 7 bases at J; junction bases unmatched: 12. This CDR3 contains 17 residues. In DNA form, the CDR3 reads TGTGCCAGCAGCTTCTCGGGGACTAGCGCCTACCTGAATGAGCAGTTCTTC. Translated, it gives CASSFSGTSAYLNEQFF.

J is TRBJ1-1 and V is TRBV7-2; D not resolved. V dropped 1 base and J dropped 6 bases, with 9 bases sitting between them. The CDR3 spans 13 residues. Germline V lookup: CDR1 SGHTA, CDR2 FQGNSA. CDR3 sequence reads: CASSLVRHSEAFF. The CDR3 DNA is TGTGCCAGCAGCTTAGTGCGCCACTCTGAAGCTTTCTTT. The complete variable domain, with remaining parts taken from reference TRBV7-2 and TRBJ1-1, reads GAGVSQSPSNKVTEKGKDVELRCDPISGHTALYWYRQSLGQGLEFLIYFQGNSAPDKSGLPSDRFSAERTGGSVSTLTIQRTQQEDSAVYLCASSLVRHSEAFFGQGTRLTVV.

There are many counts of this clonotype. The genes are TRBV5-1 and TRBJ2-3; 11 bases map to TRBD2. CDR3 length: 17 amino acids. The germline gives CDR1 SGHRS, CDR2 YFSETQ. V trimming: 0 bases; J trimming: 1 base; junction bases outside the gene matches: 4. The CDR3 DNA reads TGCGCCAGCAGCTTGGAACTAGCGGGAGACGGCACAGATACGCAGTATTTT. Encoded protein: CASSLELAGDGTDTQYF. The full variable domain, completed using reference TRBV5-1 and TRBJ2-3, is KAGVTQTPRYLIKTRGQQVTLSCSPISGHRSVSWYQQTPGQGLQFLFEYFSETQRNKGNFPGRFSGRQFSNSRSEMNVSTLELGDSALYLCASSLELAGDGTDTQYFGPGTRLTVL.

The CDR3 DNA is TGCGCCAGCAGCTCGACCGGGACAGCTATGAACACTGAAGCTTTCTTT. Amino acid sequence: CASSSTGTAMNTEAFF. The chain has TRBV5-1 and TRBJ1-1; 7 positions agree with TRBD1. The CDR3 is made up of 16 amino acids. Trimming took 3 bases from V and 0 from J; bases not matched to a gene: 8. Germline V gives CDR1 SGHRS, CDR2 YFSETQ. The whole variable domain, filled in from reference TRBV5-1 and TRBJ1-1, reads KAGVTQTPRYLIKTRGQQVTLSCSPISGHRSVSWYQQTPGQGLQFLFEYFSETQRNKGNFPGRFSGRQFSNSRSEMNVSTLELGDSALYLCASSSTGTAMNTEAFFGQGTRLTVV.

This clonotype was observed a few times. The rearrangement uses TRBV15 and TRBJ2-1, with 7 nucleotides matching TRBD1. V lost 10 bases to trimming and J lost 3 bases; unmatched junction nucleotides: 6. Germline lookup yields CDR1 LNHNV and CDR2 YYDKDF (reference sequence). CDR3 length: 13 amino acids. The CDR3: CAIRDSGYNEQFF. The CDR3 DNA is TGTGCCATCCGGGACAGCGGCTACAATGAGCAGTTCTTC.

Concerning this clonotype: At one of its ends the junction is not consistent with the germline gene, which may arise from a read error. V usage is TRBV18 and J usage is TRBJ2-1, with D hard to call. Germline CDR1 reads KGHSH; CDR2 reads LQKENI. This CDR3 comprises 13 residues. The CDR3 sequence is CASSPPSTSERFF. The CDR3 coding sequence is TGTGCCAGCTCACCCCCTTCCACCTCGGAGCGGTTCTTC.

This clonotype showed up just a few times. The chain uses TRBV9 and TRBJ2-3, with 8 nucleotides matching TRBD2. The CDR3 is 16 residues long. The germline CDR1 and CDR2 sequences are SGDLS and YYNGEE. Trimming cost V 2 bases and J 0 bases; bases outside gene matches: 5. CDR3 nucleotide sequence: TGTGCCAGCAGCGTGAGCGGGGGTAGTAGCACAGATACGCAGTATTTT. Protein sequence: CASSVSGGSSTDTQYF.

This clonotype was counted many times. The chain combines TRBV12-3 or TRBV12-4 with TRBJ2-1, with 10 bases matching TRBD2. CDR3 length: 14 residues. V lost 6 bases to trimming and J lost 8 bases; unmatched junction nucleotides: 7. Written as DNA, the CDR3 is TGTGCCAGCAGGGGTAGCGGGAGGCGGTATGAGCAGTTCTTC. It yields the protein CASRGSGRRYEQFF.